This note documents a single TCR beta chain sequence. There is no known antigen for this receptor. Base qualities are missing; no much larger clone stands one base away. The intended sense of this specimen's time point label: baseline before first vaccination. The vaccinee samples were drawn from two UK trials, COV001 and COV002, one of which was a single-blind randomized controlled phase 2/3 trial testing AZD1222 (ChAdOx1 nCoV-19) in healthy adults. For TCRbeta chain sequencing, PBMC samples from trial participants were taken at day 0 and at day 28 after the second dose. From V the trimming removes 5 bases and from J it removes 6 bases, while the gene matches leave 9 bases of the junction unaccounted for. Spanning cysteine to phenylalanine, the CDR3 consists of 14 amino acids. CDR3 DNA only is kept here, 42 bases in frame from base 1. The germline V gene (reference sequence) gives CDR1 as LNHDA and CDR2 as SQIVND.

The data belong to a study of T cell responses to AZD1222 COVID-19 vaccine (TCRdb year 2021). For context, the study as a whole: AZD1222 recipients with second doses at about 4 weeks or about 12 weeks were pooled, because spike-specific TCR depth and breadth did not differ between schedules. A total of about 230 trial participants underwent TCR sequencing, of whom some 210 received two doses of AZD1222 and about 25 received two doses of the MenACWY control vaccine. Trial participants were enrolled into age subgroups of 18-55, 56-69 and 70-plus years, which contained around 140, 26 and 57 TCR-sequenced participants, respectively.

What the authors observed across the whole study: Reportedly, almost half of the unique spike-specific TCRs recognized epitopes lying outside the regions that are mutated in the B.1.351 and B.1.1.7 variants. Conclusions about previously exposed vaccinees are limited because only five to seven AZD1222 recipients were SARS-CoV-2 seropositive at baseline. The vaccine-associated CD4 TCRs covered the entire spike protein, and the dominant responses fell in regions 160-218 and 743-854. In the small 56-69-year group, the increase in depth fell short of significance, most likely because of low power. No day 14 peak-response samples were available, so repertoires were characterized only after the peak T cell response. After two AZD1222 doses, spike-specific TCR breadth and depth were significantly higher than at day 0 and than in MenACWY recipients. Most participants were white British and females outnumbered males, and the authors suggested that clonal diversity may have been underestimated.

The CDR3 regions of human TCRbeta chains were subjected to immunosequencing. As for the original processing: TCRs in the repertoires were compared against a reference library of SARS-CoV-2-specific TCRs that had been generated with the MIRA antigen-specificity platform. Breadth was defined as the fraction of unique TCRs that were SARS-CoV-2-associated. Depth was defined as the fraction of total T cells that were SARS-CoV-2-associated. Using the MIRA data, each spike-specific TCR was assigned both to the spike region to which the TCR was reactive and to a CD4 or CD8 class. Log10-transformed breadth and depth values were compared by one-way ANOVA with Sidak's multiple comparisons tests. Imported from immuneACCESS, the table was reduced by TCRdb to in-frame sequences with V and J called. These copies leave out some clones; in studies compared against another copy, an unresolved V gene accounts for under half, and the cause of the remainder is not known. From that table come the V and J calls and clone size; the DNA was used to work out D and trimming. In this sample the table shows fewer than 140,000 clones, roughly 88% of which occur a single time. The ten largest account for about 4.8% of the sample.

This sample comprised peripheral blood, obtained on day 0 of AZD1222 vaccination. The rearranged chain carries TRBV19 and TRBJ1-2; 7 of the junction bases match TRBD1. This receptor was obtained from an adult in good health. The nucleotides are TGTGCCAGTAGTCTCTCCAGGGGGACTAATGGCTACACCTTC. Its product reads: CASSLSRGTNGYTF.